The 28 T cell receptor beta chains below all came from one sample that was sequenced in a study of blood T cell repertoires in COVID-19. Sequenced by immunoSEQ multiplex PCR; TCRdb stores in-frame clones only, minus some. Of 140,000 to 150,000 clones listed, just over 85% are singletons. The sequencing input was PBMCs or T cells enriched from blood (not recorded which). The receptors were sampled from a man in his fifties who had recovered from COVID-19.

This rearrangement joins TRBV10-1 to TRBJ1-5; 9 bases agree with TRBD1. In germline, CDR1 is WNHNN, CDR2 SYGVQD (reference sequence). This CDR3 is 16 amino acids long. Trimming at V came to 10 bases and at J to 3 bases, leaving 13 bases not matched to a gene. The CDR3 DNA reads TGCGCCACCTCTACCGGGACAGGGCACTTCAATCAGCCCCAGCATTTT. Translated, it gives CATSTGTGHFNQPQHF.

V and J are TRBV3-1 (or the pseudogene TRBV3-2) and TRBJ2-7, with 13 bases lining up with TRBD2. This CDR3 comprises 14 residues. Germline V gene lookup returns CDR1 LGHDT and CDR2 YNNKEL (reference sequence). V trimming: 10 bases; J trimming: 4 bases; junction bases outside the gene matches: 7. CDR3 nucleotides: TGTGCCAAGCTCCGACTAGCGGGGGGTTACGAGCAGTACGTC. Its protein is CAKLRLAGGYEQYV.

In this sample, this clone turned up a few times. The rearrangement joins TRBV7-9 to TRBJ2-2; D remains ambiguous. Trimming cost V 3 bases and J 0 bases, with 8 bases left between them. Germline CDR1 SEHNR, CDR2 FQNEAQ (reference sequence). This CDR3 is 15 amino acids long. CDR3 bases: TGTGCCAGCAGCTTCGTTCTTTCGAACACCGGGGAGCTGTTTTTT. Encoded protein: CASSFVLSNTGELFF.

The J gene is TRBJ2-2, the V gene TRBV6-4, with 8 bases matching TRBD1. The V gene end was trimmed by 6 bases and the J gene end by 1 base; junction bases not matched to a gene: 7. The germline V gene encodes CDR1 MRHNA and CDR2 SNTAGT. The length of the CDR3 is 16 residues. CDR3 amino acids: CASSGRQGLNTGELFF. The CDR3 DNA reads TGTGCCAGCAGCGGACGACAGGGGTTGAACACCGGGGAGCTGTTTTTT.

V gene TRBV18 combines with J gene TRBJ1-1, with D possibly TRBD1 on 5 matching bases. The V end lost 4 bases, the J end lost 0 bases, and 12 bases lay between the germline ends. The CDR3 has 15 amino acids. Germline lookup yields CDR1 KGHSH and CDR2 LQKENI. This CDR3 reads CASSLGGVMNTEAFF. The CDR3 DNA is TGTGCCAGCTCACTGGGGGGGGTCATGAACACTGAAGCTTTCTTT.

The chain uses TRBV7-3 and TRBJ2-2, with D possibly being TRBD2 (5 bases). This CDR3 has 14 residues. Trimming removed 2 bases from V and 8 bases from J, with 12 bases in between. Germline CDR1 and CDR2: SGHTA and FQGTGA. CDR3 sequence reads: CASSLVAPRGELFF. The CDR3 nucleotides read TGTGCCAGCAGCTTAGTAGCGCCGAGGGGGGAGCTGTTTTTT.

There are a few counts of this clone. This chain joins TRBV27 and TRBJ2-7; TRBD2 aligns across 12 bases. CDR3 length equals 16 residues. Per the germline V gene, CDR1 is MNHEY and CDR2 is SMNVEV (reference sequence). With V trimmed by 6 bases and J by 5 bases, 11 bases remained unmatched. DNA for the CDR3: TGTGCCAGCAGCCCGTGGGCAACTAGCGGGAGGCACGAGCAGTACTTC. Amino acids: CASSPWATSGRHEQYF.

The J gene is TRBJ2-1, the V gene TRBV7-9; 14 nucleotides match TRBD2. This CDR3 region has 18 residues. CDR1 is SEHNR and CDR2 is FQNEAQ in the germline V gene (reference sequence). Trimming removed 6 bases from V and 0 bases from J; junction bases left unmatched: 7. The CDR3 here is CASSRLAGGTGSYNEQFF. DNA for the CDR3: TGTGCCAGCAGTCGACTAGCGGGAGGGACTGGCTCCTACAATGAGCAGTTCTTC. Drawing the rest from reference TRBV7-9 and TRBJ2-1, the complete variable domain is DTGVSQNPRHKITKRGQNVTFRCDPISEHNRLYWYRQTLGQGPEFLTYFQNEAQLEKSRLLSDRFSAERPKGSFSTLEIQRTEQGDSAMYLCASSRLAGGTGSYNEQFFGPGTRLTVL.

This chain's CDR3 is CATSRDPTGSTDTQYF. The CDR3 DNA sequence: TGTGCCACCAGCAGAGATCCGACGGGGAGCACAGATACGCAGTATTTT. The chain couples TRBV15 to TRBJ2-3; D may be TRBD2 (5 bases). The CDR3 is 16 residues long. With 0 bases removed from V and 0 bases from J, the gap between germline ends came to 10 bases. CDR1 LNHNV and CDR2 YYDKDF come from the germline V gene (reference sequence). The variable domain in full, completed from reference TRBV15 and TRBJ2-3, reads DAMVIQNPRYQVTQFGKPVTLSCSQTLNHNVMYWYQQKSSQAPKLLFHYYDKDFNNEADTPDNFQSRRPNTSFCFLDIRSPGLGDTAMYLCATSRDPTGSTDTQYFGPGTRLTVL.

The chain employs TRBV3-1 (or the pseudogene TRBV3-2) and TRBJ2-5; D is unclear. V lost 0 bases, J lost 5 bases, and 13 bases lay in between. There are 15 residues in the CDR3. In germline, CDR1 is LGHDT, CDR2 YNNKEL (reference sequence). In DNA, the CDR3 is TGTGCCAGCAGCCAAGATTTAACAGAAGAGGAGACCCAGTACTTC. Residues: CASSQDLTEEETQYF.

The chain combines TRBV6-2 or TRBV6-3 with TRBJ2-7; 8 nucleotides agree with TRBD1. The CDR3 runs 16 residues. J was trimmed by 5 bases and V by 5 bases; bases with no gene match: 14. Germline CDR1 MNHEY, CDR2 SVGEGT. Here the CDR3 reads CASSTRPGQVAHEQYF. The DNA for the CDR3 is TGTGCCAGCAGTACTCGTCCGGGACAGGTCGCCCACGAGCAGTACTTC.

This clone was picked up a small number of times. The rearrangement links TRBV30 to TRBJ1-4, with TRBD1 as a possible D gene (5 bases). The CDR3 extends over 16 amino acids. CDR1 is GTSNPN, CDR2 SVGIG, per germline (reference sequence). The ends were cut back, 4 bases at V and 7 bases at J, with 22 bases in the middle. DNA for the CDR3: TGTGCCTGGACTCCCGTCCGACAGCCGTGGGGTGAAAAACTGTTTTTT. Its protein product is CAWTPVRQPWGEKLFF.

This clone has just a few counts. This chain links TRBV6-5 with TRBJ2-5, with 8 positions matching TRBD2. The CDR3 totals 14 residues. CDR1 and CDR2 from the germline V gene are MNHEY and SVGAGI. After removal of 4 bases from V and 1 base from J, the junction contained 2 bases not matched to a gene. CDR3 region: CASSWRGVQETQYF. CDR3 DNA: TGTGCCAGCAGTTGGCGGGGGGTCCAAGAGACCCAGTACTTC.

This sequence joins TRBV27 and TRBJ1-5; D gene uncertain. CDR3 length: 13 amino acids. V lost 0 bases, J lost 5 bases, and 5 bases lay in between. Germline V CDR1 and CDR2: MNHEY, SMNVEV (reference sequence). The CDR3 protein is CASSLSGDQPQHF. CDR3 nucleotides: TGTGCCAGCAGTTTATCCGGGGATCAGCCCCAGCATTTT.

This CDR3 is CASTDRGYNSPLHF. CDR3 sequence (DNA): TGTGCCAGCACTGACAGGGGGTATAATTCACCCCTCCACTTT. This rearrangement joins TRBV7-9 to TRBJ1-6; 9 bases are shared with TRBD1. CDR1 is SEHNR and CDR2 is FQNEAQ in the germline V gene (reference sequence). The trim removed 7 bases at V and 4 bases at J, leaving 2 bases unmatched. The CDR3 extends over 14 amino acids. Variable domain in full (rest from reference TRBV7-9 and TRBJ1-6): DTGVSQNPRHKITKRGQNVTFRCDPISEHNRLYWYRQTLGQGPEFLTYFQNEAQLEKSRLLSDRFSAERPKGSFSTLEIQRTEQGDSAMYLCASTDRGYNSPLHFGNGTRLTVT.

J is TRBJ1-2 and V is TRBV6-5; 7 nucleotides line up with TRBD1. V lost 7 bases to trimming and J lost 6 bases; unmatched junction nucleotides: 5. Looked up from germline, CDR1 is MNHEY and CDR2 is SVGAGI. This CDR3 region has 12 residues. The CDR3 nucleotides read TGTGCCAGCACGACAGGGAATCATGGCTACACCTTC. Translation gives CASTTGNHGYTF.

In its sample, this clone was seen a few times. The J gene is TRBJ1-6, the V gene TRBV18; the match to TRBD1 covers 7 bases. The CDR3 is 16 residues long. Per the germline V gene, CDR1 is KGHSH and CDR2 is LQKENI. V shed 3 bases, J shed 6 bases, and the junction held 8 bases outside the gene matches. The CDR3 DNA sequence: TGTGCCAGCTCACCGTTAGCCGGGACAGCTAATTCACCCCTCCACTTT. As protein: CASSPLAGTANSPLHF.

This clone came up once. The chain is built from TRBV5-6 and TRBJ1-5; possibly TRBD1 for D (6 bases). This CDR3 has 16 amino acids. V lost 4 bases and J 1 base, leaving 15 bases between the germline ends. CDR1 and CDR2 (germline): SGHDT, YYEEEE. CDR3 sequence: CASSNRVGMSNQPQHF. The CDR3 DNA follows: TGTGCCAGCAGCAACAGGGTGGGTATGAGCAATCAGCCCCAGCATTTT.

The CDR3 is CASRADRDRITDTQYF. The CDR3 DNA reads as TGTGCCAGTCGAGCAGACCGGGACAGGATCACAGATACGCAGTATTTT. V gene TRBV19 combines with J gene TRBJ2-3; 8 nucleotides line up with TRBD1. The CDR3 loop spans 16 amino acids. V was pared by 8 bases and J by 2 bases, with 12 bases of the junction left unmatched. Germline V CDR1 and CDR2: LNHDA, SQIVND (reference sequence).

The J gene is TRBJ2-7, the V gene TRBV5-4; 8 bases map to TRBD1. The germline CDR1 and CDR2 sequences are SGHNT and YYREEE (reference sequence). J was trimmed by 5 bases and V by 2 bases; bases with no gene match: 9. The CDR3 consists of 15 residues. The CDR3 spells CASSLTGGSRDEQYF. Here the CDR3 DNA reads TGTGCCAGCAGCTTAACAGGGGGTTCCAGGGACGAGCAGTACTTC.

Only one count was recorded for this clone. CDR3 region: CASSWDTNTGELFF. The DNA of the CDR3 is TGTGCCAGCAGCTGGGACACTAACACCGGGGAGCTGTTTTTT. This rearrangement joins TRBV3-1 (or the pseudogene TRBV3-2) to TRBJ2-2; TRBD1 might be the D (6 bases). The CDR3 extends over 14 amino acids. Germline lookup yields CDR1 LGHDT and CDR2 YNNKEL (reference sequence). The V end was cut by 5 bases, the J end by 2 bases, with 9 bases between.

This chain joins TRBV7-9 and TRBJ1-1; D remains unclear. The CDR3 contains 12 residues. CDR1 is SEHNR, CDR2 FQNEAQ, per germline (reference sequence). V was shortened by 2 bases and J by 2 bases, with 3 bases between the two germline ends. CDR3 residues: CASSLLNTEAFF. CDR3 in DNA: TGTGCCAGCAGCTTACTTAACACTGAAGCTTTCTTT.

The CDR3 loop reads CASRYRQSGYTF. The CDR3 region has the DNA TGTGCCAGTAGATATCGTCAGTCGGGCTACACCTTC. The chain has TRBV19 and TRBJ1-2; no definite D call. Germline CDR1 reads LNHDA; CDR2 reads SQIVND (reference sequence). The CDR3 spans 12 residues. Between the trimmed V and J ends, which lost 6 bases and 8 bases, there was a span of 13 bases.

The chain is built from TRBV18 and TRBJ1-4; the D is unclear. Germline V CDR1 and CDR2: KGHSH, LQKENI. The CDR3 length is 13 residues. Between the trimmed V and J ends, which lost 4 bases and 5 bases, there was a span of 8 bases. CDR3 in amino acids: CASSRGGNEKLFF. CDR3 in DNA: TGTGCCAGCTCACGAGGCGGAAATGAAAAACTGTTTTTT.

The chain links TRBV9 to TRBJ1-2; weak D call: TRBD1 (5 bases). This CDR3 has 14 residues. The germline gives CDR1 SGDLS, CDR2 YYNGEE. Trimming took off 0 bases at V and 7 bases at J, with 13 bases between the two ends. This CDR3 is CASSVEVGQSGYTF. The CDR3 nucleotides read TGTGCCAGCAGCGTAGAGGTGGGGCAGAGTGGCTACACCTTC.

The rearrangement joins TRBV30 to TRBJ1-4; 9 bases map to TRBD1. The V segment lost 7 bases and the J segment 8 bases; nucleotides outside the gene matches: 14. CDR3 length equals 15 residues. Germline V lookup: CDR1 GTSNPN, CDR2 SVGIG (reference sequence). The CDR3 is CAFTGGPYWKEKLFF. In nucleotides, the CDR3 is TGTGCCTTTACAGGGGGCCCCTATTGGAAGGAAAAACTGTTTTTT. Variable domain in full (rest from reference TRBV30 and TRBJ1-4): SQTIHQWPATLVQPVGSPLSLECTVEGTSNPNLYWYRQAAGRGLQLLFYSVGIGQISSEVPQNLSASRPQDRQFILSSKKLLLSDSGFYLCAFTGGPYWKEKLFFGSGTQLSVL.

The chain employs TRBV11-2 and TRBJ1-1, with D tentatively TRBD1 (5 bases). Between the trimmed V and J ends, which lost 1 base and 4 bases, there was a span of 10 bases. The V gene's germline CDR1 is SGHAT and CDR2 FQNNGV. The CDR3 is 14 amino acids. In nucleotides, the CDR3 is TGTGCCAGCAGCTTAGTTCTGGGGCCCACTGAAGCTTTCTTT. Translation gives CASSLVLGPTEAFF.

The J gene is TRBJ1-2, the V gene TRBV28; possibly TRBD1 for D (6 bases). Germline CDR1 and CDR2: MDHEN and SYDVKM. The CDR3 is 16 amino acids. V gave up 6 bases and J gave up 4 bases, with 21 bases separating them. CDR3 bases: TGTGCCAGCAGCCCATCGAGCGGGGGGCGCGGCTATGGCTACACCTTC. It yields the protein CASSPSSGGRGYGYTF.